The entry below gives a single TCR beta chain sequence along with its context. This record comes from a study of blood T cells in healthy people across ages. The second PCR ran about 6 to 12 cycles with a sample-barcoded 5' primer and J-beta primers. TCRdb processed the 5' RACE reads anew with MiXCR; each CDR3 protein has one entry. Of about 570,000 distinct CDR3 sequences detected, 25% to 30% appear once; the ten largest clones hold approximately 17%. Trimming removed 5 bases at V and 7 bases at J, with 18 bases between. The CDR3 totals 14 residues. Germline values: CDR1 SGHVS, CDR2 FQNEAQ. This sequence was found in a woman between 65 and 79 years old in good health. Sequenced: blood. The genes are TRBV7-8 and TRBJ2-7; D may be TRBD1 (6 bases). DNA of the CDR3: TGTGCCAGCAGCCGAACAACAGGGCCGGGAGAGCAGTACTTC. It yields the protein CASSRTTGPGEQYF.